This T cell receptor beta chain was sequenced during a study of blood T cell repertoires in COVID-19. After removal of 3 bases from V and 1 base from J, the junction contained 2 bases not matched to a gene. Germline V lookup: CDR1 DFQATT, CDR2 SNEGSKA (reference sequence). CDR3 size: 14 residues. Sequenced by immunoSEQ multiplex PCR; TCRdb stores in-frame clones only, minus some. Counted here are 200,000 to 250,000 clones, roughly 82% occurring once; the ten biggest clones make up about an eighth. Sequenced: peripheral blood. The sequence was collected from a woman aged 40 to 50 with acute or convalescent COVID-19. The chain couples TRBV20-1 to TRBJ1-2; TRBD1 matches 10 bases. This chain's CDR3 is CSASGTGVNYGYTF. CDR3 sequence (DNA): TGCAGTGCTAGTGGGACAGGGGTTAACTATGGCTACACCTTC.